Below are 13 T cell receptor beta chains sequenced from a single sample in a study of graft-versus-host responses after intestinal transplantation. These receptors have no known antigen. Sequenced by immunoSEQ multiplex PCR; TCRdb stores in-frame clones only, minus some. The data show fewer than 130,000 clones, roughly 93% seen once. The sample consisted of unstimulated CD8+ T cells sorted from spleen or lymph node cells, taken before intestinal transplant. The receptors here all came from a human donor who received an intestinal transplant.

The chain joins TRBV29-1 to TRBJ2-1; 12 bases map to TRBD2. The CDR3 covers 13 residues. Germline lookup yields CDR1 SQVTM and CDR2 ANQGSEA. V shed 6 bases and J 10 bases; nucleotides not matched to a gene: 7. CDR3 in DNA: TGCAGCGTCGCTAGCGGGAGGGCCTTGGAGCAGTTCTTC. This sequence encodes CSVASGRALEQFF.

The CDR3 DNA reads as TGTGCCAGCAGCTTAACGGCGGGCCTCTCCTACGAGCAGTACTTC. Translation: CASSLTAGLSYEQYF. V usage is TRBV11-2 and J usage is TRBJ2-7, with D possibly matching TRBD2 (5 bases). Germline loops: CDR1 SGHAT, CDR2 FQNNGV. The V gene lost 2 bases and the J gene lost 0 bases, with 11 bases spanning the gap. The CDR3 loop spans 15 amino acids.

The CDR3 DNA reads TGCAGCGTTTCCAGCGACAACTCTGGAAACACCATATATTTT. Translating it yields CSVSSDNSGNTIYF. The rearrangement links TRBV29-1 to TRBJ1-3; D ambiguous. The CDR3 is 14 amino acids. V dropped 5 bases and J dropped 0 bases, with 11 bases sitting between them. The germline V gene has CDR1 SQVTM and CDR2 ANQGSEA.

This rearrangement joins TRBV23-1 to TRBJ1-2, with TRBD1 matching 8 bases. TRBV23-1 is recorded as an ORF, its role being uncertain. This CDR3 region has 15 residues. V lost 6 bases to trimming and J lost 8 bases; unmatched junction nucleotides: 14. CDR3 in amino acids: CASRNRQGRGKGYTF. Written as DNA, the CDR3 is TGCGCCAGCAGGAATAGACAGGGGAGGGGGAAGGGCTACACCTTC.

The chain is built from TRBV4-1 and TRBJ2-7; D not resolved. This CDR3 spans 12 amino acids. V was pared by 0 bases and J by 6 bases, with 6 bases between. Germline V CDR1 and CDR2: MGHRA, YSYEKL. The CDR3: CASSQDFSEQYF. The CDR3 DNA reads TGCGCCAGCAGCCAAGACTTCTCCGAGCAGTACTTC.

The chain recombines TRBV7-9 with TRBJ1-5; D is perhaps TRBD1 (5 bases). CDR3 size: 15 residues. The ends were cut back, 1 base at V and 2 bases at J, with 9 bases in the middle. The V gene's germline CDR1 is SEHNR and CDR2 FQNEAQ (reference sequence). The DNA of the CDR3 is TGTGCCAGCAGCTTAGGCGGGACGGGCAATCAGCCCCAGCATTTT. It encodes CASSLGGTGNQPQHF.

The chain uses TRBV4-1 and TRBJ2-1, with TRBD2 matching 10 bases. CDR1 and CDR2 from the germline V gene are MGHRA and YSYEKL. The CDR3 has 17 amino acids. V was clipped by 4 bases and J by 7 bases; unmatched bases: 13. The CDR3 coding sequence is TGCGCCAGCAGCCCCCCACCCAAGCGGGAGGGCACGAATGAGCAGTTCTTC. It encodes CASSPPPKREGTNEQFF.

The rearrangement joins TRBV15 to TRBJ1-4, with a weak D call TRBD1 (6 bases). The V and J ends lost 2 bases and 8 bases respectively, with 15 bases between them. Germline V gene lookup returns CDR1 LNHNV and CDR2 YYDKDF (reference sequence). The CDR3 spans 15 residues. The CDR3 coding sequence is TGTGCCACCAGCAGACTAGAGGGGGTGAAGGAAAAACTGTTTTTT. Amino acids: CATSRLEGVKEKLFF. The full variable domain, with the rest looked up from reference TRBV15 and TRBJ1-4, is DAMVIQNPRYQVTQFGKPVTLSCSQTLNHNVMYWYQQKSSQAPKLLFHYYDKDFNNEADTPDNFQSRRPNTSFCFLDIRSPGLGDTAMYLCATSRLEGVKEKLFFGSGTQLSVL.

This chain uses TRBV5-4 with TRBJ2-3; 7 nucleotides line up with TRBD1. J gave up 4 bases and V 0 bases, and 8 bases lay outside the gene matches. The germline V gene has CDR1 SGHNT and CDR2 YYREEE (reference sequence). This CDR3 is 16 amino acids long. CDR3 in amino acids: CASSLVQGSVADTQYF. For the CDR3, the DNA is TGTGCCAGCAGCTTGGTACAGGGGAGTGTGGCAGATACGCAGTATTTT.

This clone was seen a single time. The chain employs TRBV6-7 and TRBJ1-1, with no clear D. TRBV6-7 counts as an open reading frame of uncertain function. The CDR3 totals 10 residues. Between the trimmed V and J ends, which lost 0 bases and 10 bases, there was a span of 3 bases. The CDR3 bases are TGTGCCAGCAGTTACTCTGGAGCTTTCTTT. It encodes CASSYSGAFF.

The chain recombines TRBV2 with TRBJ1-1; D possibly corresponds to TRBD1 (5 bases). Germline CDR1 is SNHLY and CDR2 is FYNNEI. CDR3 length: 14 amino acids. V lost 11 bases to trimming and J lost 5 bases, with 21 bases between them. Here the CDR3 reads CAGQVGRASTEAFF. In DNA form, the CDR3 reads TGTGCCGGGCAAGTAGGCAGGGCGAGTACTGAAGCTTTCTTT.

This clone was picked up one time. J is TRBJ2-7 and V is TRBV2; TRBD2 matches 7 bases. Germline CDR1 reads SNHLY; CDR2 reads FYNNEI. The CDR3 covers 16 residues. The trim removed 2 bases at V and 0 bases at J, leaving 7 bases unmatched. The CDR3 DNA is TGTGCCAGCAGTGAACCCGCTAGCGGCGACTCCTACGAGCAGTACTTC. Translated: CASSEPASGDSYEQYF.

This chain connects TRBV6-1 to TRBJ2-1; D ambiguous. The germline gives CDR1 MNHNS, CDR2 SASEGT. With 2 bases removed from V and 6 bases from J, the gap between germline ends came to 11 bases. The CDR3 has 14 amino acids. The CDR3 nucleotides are TGTGCCAGCAGTGAACTGTCCATACCCAATGAGCAGTTCTTC. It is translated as CASSELSIPNEQFF.